This T cell receptor (beta chain) was found in a study of T cells in localized non-small cell lung cancer. Overall study findings and caveats: Longer survival (overall) was linked to higher T cell density in blood.

This clone is large in the sample. Its antigen is unidentified. V was cut by 0 bases and J by 3 bases, with 9 bases left in between. There are 15 residues in the CDR3. CDR1 and CDR2 from the germline V gene are LGHNA and YSLEER. Measured with immunoSEQ multiplex PCR; TCRdb has only the in-frame clones, and not every one. Among 70,000 to 90,000 clones listed, 70% to 90% were seen once. The receptor's source is a female donor at least 60 years old with stage I lung adenocarcinoma. The sample consisted of peripheral blood, taken before any cancer treatment. V gene TRBV4-3 combines with J gene TRBJ2-1, with D possibly TRBD2 on 5 matching bases. This chain's CDR3 is CASSQDGRDYNEQFF. For the CDR3, the DNA is TGCGCCAGCAGCCAAGATGGACGGGACTACAATGAGCAGTTCTTC.